The 19 T cell receptor beta chains in this list originate from one sample, sequenced in a study of blood T cell repertoires in COVID-19. Sequencing used immunoSEQ multiplex PCR; TCRdb keeps in-frame clones, though not all of them. This sample yields approximately 280,000 clones, of which 80% to 90% are seen a single time; 11% belongs to the top ten. The sequencing sample was made of peripheral blood. These receptors came from a woman aged 65 to 85 with acute or convalescent COVID-19.

V is TRBV14 and J is TRBJ2-5, with TRBD1 matching over 8 bases. Germline CDR1 and CDR2: SGHDN and FVKESK. The CDR3 is 14 amino acids. After removal of 9 bases from V and 8 bases from J, the junction contained 14 bases not matched to a gene. CDR3 DNA: TGTGCCAGAGGCCCAAGGACAGGGAAGAGAACCCAGTACTTC. Residues: CARGPRTGKRTQYF.

The chain has TRBV6-5 and TRBJ1-3; D gene uncertain. This CDR3 contains 13 residues. Deletions cut 6 bases from V and 3 bases from J, with 9 bases between. Germline V gene data show CDR1 as MNHEY and CDR2 as SVGAGI. For the CDR3, the DNA is TGTGCCAGCAGGGGAGGTAGTGGAAACACCATATATTTT. It encodes CASRGGSGNTIYF.

This clone came up once. J is TRBJ2-3 and V is TRBV30, with 7 bases aligning to TRBD1. The junction had 8 bases not matched to a gene; V was cut back by 5 bases and J by 3 bases. The CDR3 runs to 14 residues. Germline loops: CDR1 GTSNPN, CDR2 SVGIG (reference sequence). This chain's CDR3 is CAWEGAGKTDTQYF. The CDR3 nucleotides are TGTGCCTGGGAGGGGGCCGGTAAAACAGATACGCAGTATTTT.

Notes on this clone: One junction end does not reproduce the germline sequence, and a read error may be involved. The gene calls are TRBV15 and TRBJ2-7, with 9 bases lining up with TRBD2. There are 14 residues in the CDR3. Germline V gives CDR1 LNHNV, CDR2 YYDKDF (reference sequence). The CDR3 DNA reads as TGTGTCACCAGCGCTGGACTAGCGTCTAACGAGCAGTACTTC. It specifies CVTSAGLASNEQYF.

The rearrangement joins TRBV5-1 to TRBJ2-1; 11 bases align to TRBD2. From germline, CDR1 is SGHRS and CDR2 YFSETQ. The junction had 15 bases not matched to a gene; V was cut back by 7 bases and J by 9 bases. CDR3 length: 16 residues. The CDR3 loop is CASESTSGGQTSEQFF. The CDR3 nucleotides are TGCGCCAGCGAATCCACTAGCGGGGGACAAACCAGTGAGCAGTTCTTC.

The rearrangement links TRBV7-9 to TRBJ1-1; 12 nucleotides align to TRBD1. The CDR3 has 16 amino acids. Germline V lookup: CDR1 SEHNR, CDR2 FQNEAQ (reference sequence). Unmatched junction bases numbered 7, after V lost 5 bases and J lost 3 bases. CDR3 nucleotides: TGTGCCAGCAGCCCGGGGACAGGGGGCATAGACACTGAAGCTTTCTTT. It is translated as CASSPGTGGIDTEAFF.

This clone turned up a few times. The V gene is TRBV2, the J gene TRBJ2-3, with 7 bases matching TRBD2. CDR3 length equals 14 residues. Trimming cost V 2 bases and J 5 bases; bases outside gene matches: 4. The germline V gene has CDR1 SNHLY and CDR2 FYNNEI. The CDR3 spells CASSESAGVDTQYF. CDR3 coding DNA: TGTGCCAGCAGTGAAAGTGCGGGAGTAGATACGCAGTATTTT.

This clone has a handful of counts. The V gene is TRBV19, the J gene TRBJ2-5; 8 nucleotides match TRBD2. V shed 10 bases, J shed 5 bases, and the junction held 9 bases outside the gene matches. The germline CDR1 and CDR2 sequences are LNHDA and SQIVND (reference sequence). The CDR3 sequence is 13 residues long. The CDR3 protein is CATTGGLGETQYF. In nucleotides, the CDR3 is TGTGCCACCACGGGGGGGCTAGGGGAGACCCAGTACTTC.

This chain uses TRBV5-4 with TRBJ2-6, with TRBD1 matching over 7 bases. The V gene's germline CDR1 is SGHNT and CDR2 YYREEE (reference sequence). This CDR3 spans 16 amino acids. With 3 bases clipped from V and 5 bases from J, the junction kept 8 bases outside the gene matches. DNA of the CDR3: TGTGCCAGCAGCTCAATATCAGGGGGTAGGGCCAACGTCCTGACTTTC. This translates into CASSSISGGRANVLTF.

The V and J genes are TRBV7-9 and TRBJ2-7; TRBD2 matches 8 bases. Trimming removed 6 bases from V and 7 bases from J; junction bases left unmatched: 17. Germline V gene lookup returns CDR1 SEHNR and CDR2 FQNEAQ (reference sequence). This CDR3 has 16 residues. The CDR3 nucleotides are TGTGCCAGCAGACCCCCGATTAGCGGGGCCGGGGGAGAGCAGTACTTC. Translated: CASRPPISGAGGEQYF.

The V call is TRBV19, the J call TRBJ2-1; 7 nucleotides match TRBD2. Germline V gene sequence: CDR1 LNHDA, CDR2 SQIVND (reference sequence). After removal of 2 bases from V and 3 bases from J, the junction contained 4 bases not matched to a gene. The CDR3 runs to 15 residues. The CDR3 is CASSISGGYYNEQFF. The DNA of the CDR3 is TGTGCCAGTAGTATATCGGGGGGATACTACAATGAGCAGTTCTTC.

The rearrangement joins TRBV7-3 to TRBJ1-1; 7 nucleotides align to TRBD1. Germline values: CDR1 SGHTA, CDR2 FQGTGA. V dropped 5 bases and J dropped 1; count of bases not matched to a gene: 19. The CDR3 is 19 residues long. DNA of the CDR3: TGTGCCAGCAGCCCACATAGGTGGACAGGACGAACATCGAACACTGAAGCTTTCTTT. Its protein is CASSPHRWTGRTSNTEAFF.

This rearrangement joins TRBV7-9 to TRBJ1-4, with 7 bases fitting TRBD1. The V gene end was trimmed by 4 bases and the J gene end by 8 bases; junction bases not matched to a gene: 7. The CDR3 is 14 residues long. CDR1 is SEHNR and CDR2 is FQNEAQ in the germline V gene (reference sequence). This CDR3 reads CASSYRGDSEKLFF. For the CDR3, the DNA is TGTGCCAGCAGCTACAGGGGCGACTCGGAAAAACTGTTTTTT.

V usage is TRBV13 and J usage is TRBJ2-5; D is possibly TRBD1 (5 bases). V shed 0 bases and J shed 2 bases, with 10 bases lying between them. This CDR3 contains 15 residues. Germline V gene sequence: CDR1 PRHDT, CDR2 FYEKMQ (reference sequence). The CDR3: CASSLGGADQETQYF. CDR3 coding DNA: TGTGCCAGCAGCTTAGGAGGGGCAGATCAAGAGACCCAGTACTTC.

The J gene is TRBJ2-6, the V gene TRBV7-3; 10 nucleotides agree with TRBD1. CDR3 size: 16 residues. The V segment lost 5 bases and the J segment 3 bases; nucleotides outside the gene matches: 4. From germline, CDR1 is SGHTA and CDR2 FQGTGA. The CDR3, as DNA: TGTGCCAGCAGCCCGGGACAGGGGCGTGGGGCCAACGTCCTGACTTTC. This gives the protein CASSPGQGRGANVLTF.

J is TRBJ2-5 and V is TRBV5-4; D not resolved. The CDR3 runs to 14 residues. V shed 0 bases and J shed 4 bases, with 10 bases lying between them. Germline V gene data show CDR1 as SGHNT and CDR2 as YYREEE (reference sequence). CDR3 protein: CASSLASPGETQYF. CDR3 DNA: TGTGCCAGCAGCTTGGCCTCCCCGGGAGAGACCCAGTACTTC.

The chain recombines TRBV28 with TRBJ1-5, with 8 bases identical to TRBD1. The CDR3 spans 15 residues. Trimming cost V 8 bases and J 5 bases; bases outside gene matches: 11. Germline CDR1 and CDR2: MDHEN and SYDVKM. The CDR3 sequence is CASLESTGGDQPQHF. The CDR3 DNA is TGTGCCAGCTTGGAATCCACAGGGGGAGATCAGCCCCAGCATTTT.

The J gene is TRBJ2-2, the V gene TRBV2, with 7 positions matching TRBD1. V shed 3 bases and J 4 bases; nucleotides not matched to a gene: 2. Germline CDR1 reads SNHLY; CDR2 reads FYNNEI. This CDR3 is 14 amino acids long. Written as DNA, the CDR3 is TGTGCCAGCAGTGACAGGGGGTCCACCGGGGAGCTGTTTTTT. This gives the protein CASSDRGSTGELFF.

This chain joins TRBV7-9 and TRBJ2-1, with TRBD2 matching 15 bases. The CDR3 consists of 18 residues. Trimming removed 4 bases from V and 5 bases from J; junction bases left unmatched: 9. CDR1 and CDR2 from the germline V gene are SEHNR and FQNEAQ (reference sequence). Here the CDR3 reads CASSSTPGLAGGNNEQFF. The CDR3 DNA follows: TGTGCCAGCAGCTCGACTCCGGGACTAGCGGGGGGCAACAATGAGCAGTTCTTC.